This T cell receptor (beta chain) was recorded in a study of blood T cell repertoires in COVID-19. Study at large: The United States, Italy and Spain supplied acute and convalescent COVID-19 samples. PBMCs, B-cell-depleted T cells, or T cells were the source of the cDNA or gDNA that made up the material.

Per the original methods: Reference gene primer amplification in the assay estimated nucleated cell counts. The repertoire was sequenced with immunoSEQ multiplex PCR; TCRdb's copy has only in-frame clones and lacks some. V and J calls plus clone size are reproduced from that table; the DNA served to infer D and trimming. The sample contains around 60,000 clones, roughly nine tenths of which appear only once. The junction had 7 bases not matched to a gene; V was cut back by 8 bases and J by 4 bases. Germline V gives CDR1 KGHDR, CDR2 SFDVKD. The length of the CDR3 is 14 residues. What was sequenced was peripheral blood. This sequence joins TRBV24-1 and TRBJ2-7, with 10 bases matching TRBD1. The origin of this receptor is a man aged 55 to 70 with acute or convalescent COVID-19. In nucleotides, the CDR3 is TGTGCCACCACCCGGGACAGGGGCCAGTACGAGCAGTACTTC. Protein product: CATTRDRGQYEQYF.